Listed below are T cell receptor beta chains from one sample, sequenced in a study of technical replicates of blood from a few donors. Assay: immunoSEQ multiplex PCR; the TCRdb copy retains only in-frame clones and omits some. The table has roughly 79,000 clones, around 91% seen once. Sequencing was done on a sample of T cells isolated from PBMCs. The receptors were gathered from a human donor in good health. Some clones in this sample may be carry-over from other donors' samples. The CDR3 runs from the conserved cysteine through the conserved F or W. A D gene is named only where the DNA matches it firmly. The listing skips clone size in some rows; elsewhere it reads once, few, many or a size class.

J gene	D gene	V gene	clone size	CDR3 DNA	CDR3 protein
TRBJ2-6	TRBD1	TRBV5-1	once	TGCGCCAGCAGCCCGGGACAGGTAACACGATACTCTGGGGCCAACGTCCTGACTTTC	CASSPGQVTRYSGANVLTF
TRBJ2-7	TRBD1	TRBV6-5	NA	TGTGCCAGCAGCGCGGACAGGTCTCCTCTCTACGAGCAGTACTTC	CASSADRSPLYEQYF
TRBJ1-1	TRBD1	TRBV19	NA	TGTGCCAGTAACCCGGGACAGGGGGCATTAAACACTGAAGCTTTCTTT	CASNPGQGALNTEAFF
TRBJ1-5	TRBD1	TRBV7-9	once	TGTGCCAGCAGCTTAGATACAGGGGGCAATCAGCCCCAGCATTTT	CASSLDTGGNQPQHF
TRBJ2-7	TRBD1	TRBV9	NA	TGTGCCAGCAGCGTAGCTGCGGGTACAGGGGCCTACGAGCAGTACTTC	CASSVAAGTGAYEQYF
TRBJ2-7	NA	TRBV28	NA	TGTGCCAGCAGTTCCTTCACTAGTCTAGCCCCTAACTACGAGCAGTACTTC	CASSSFTSLAPNYEQYF
TRBJ2-7	TRBD2	TRBV4-1	NA	TGCGCCAGCAGCCCCCAGGGGAGAGGACTAGCGGGTGGTACCTTCTACGAGCAGTACTTC	CASSPQGRGLAGGTFYEQYF
TRBJ1-1	NA	TRBV29-1	once	TGCAGCGGCAACAGGGTAGAGAACTTTAACACTGAAGCTTTCTTT	CSGNRVENFNTEAFF
TRBJ2-3	NA	TRBV29-1	NA	TGCAGCGTGGCGGGTATTTCACAGTTTGTCACAGATACGCAGTATTTT	CSVAGISQFVTDTQYF
TRBJ1-2	NA	TRBV10-2	NA	TGCGCCAGCAGTGGCCCGGGGGGAGGGATCTATGGCTACACCTTC	CASSGPGGGIYGYTF
TRBJ2-2	TRBD2	TRBV2	NA	TGTGCCAGCAGGAAACTAGCGGTTAACACCGGGGAGCTGTTTTTT	CASRKLAVNTGELFF
TRBJ2-2	TRBD2	TRBV2	NA	TGTGCCAGCAGTGTGGAAAGCGGGGGGGGGAACACCGGGGAGCTGTTTTTT	CASSVESGGGNTGELFF
TRBJ2-1	TRBD2	TRBV7-9	NA	TGTGCCAGCAGCTTACCAGGGACTAGCGGGAGGGACTACAATGAGCAGTTCTTC	CASSLPGTSGRDYNEQFF
TRBJ1-3	NA	TRBV7-6	NA	TGTGCCAGCAGCTTAGAGGGGGACTCTGGAAACACCATATATTTT	CASSLEGDSGNTIYF
TRBJ1-4	TRBD1	TRBV28	NA	TGTGCCAGCACCCCAGGGGGCGAGAATGAAAAACTGTTTTTT	CASTPGGENEKLFF
TRBJ2-7	NA	TRBV27	NA	TGTGCCAGCAGAAGAATCGACGGGGAAGCGGGTTACGAGCAGTACTTC	CASRRIDGEAGYEQYF
TRBJ2-7	NA	TRBV27	NA	TGTGCCAGCAGTCAATGGGGTCGCGGGACCCCGACCTACGAGCAGTACTTC	CASSQWGRGTPTYEQYF
TRBJ1-2	NA	TRBV2	NA	TGTGCCAGCACCACACAGGGAAGGTACACCTTC	CASTTQGRYTF
TRBJ1-3	NA	TRBV30	few	TGTGCCTGGAGTGTACTGGGGGAGGGGGAGAGCCGCTCTGGAAACACCATATATTTT	CAWSVLGEGESRSGNTIYF
TRBJ2-1	TRBD1	TRBV15	NA	TGTGCCACCAGCAGGGACCCGACAGGGTCCGGTGAGCAGTTCTTC	CATSRDPTGSGEQFF
TRBJ1-1	TRBD1	TRBV7-9	NA	TGTGCCAGCAGCCAGGGGACAGGAGGACTGCCTGAAGCTTTCTTT	CASSQGTGGLPEAFF
TRBJ1-2	TRBD1	TRBV4-1	NA	TGCGCCAGCAGCCCTATAACAGGGGGCGCTGACTATGGCTACACCTTC	CASSPITGGADYGYTF
TRBJ2-1	TRBD1	TRBV29-1	NA	TGCAGCGCGGCGACGGACAGGTACAATGAGCAGTTCTTC	CSAATDRYNEQFF
TRBJ2-1	TRBD1	TRBV7-9	NA	TGTGCCAGCAGCTCCCGGACAGGAGAAACTTACAATGAGCAGTTCTTC	CASSSRTGETYNEQFF
TRBJ2-3	NA	TRBV4-2	NA	TGTGCCAGCAGCCAAGATCTAGCAGCGGCAGATACGCAGTATTTT	CASSQDLAAADTQYF
TRBJ1-2	TRBD1	TRBV7-3	NA	TGTGCCAGCAGCCCCAGGGGGAACCCGCGACAGGATCTCCATTCTGCCTATGGCTACACCTTC	CASSPRGNPRQDLHSAYGYTF
TRBJ2-1	NA	TRBV4-1	NA	TGCGCCAGCAGCCAGGGGGGCTCCTACAATGAGCAGTTCTTC	CASSQGGSYNEQFF
TRBJ1-2	NA	TRBV7-9	NA	TGTGCCAGCAGCTGGACACCGGATAGCACCTATGGCTACACCTTC	CASSWTPDSTYGYTF
TRBJ2-7	NA	TRBV11-2	few	TGTGCCAGCAGCCATAGCGGACTTATCTACGAGCAGTACTTC	CASSHSGLIYEQYF
TRBJ2-1	NA	TRBV27	NA	TGTGCCAGCAGTTTATCTAGGGGGTACAATGAGCAGTTCTTC	CASSLSRGYNEQFF
TRBJ2-3	TRBD2	TRBV5-4	NA	TGTGCCAGCAGCTTGGGAGCGGGGGCTAGCACAGATACGCAGTATTTT	CASSLGAGASTDTQYF
TRBJ1-2	NA	TRBV6-5	NA	TGTGCCAGCACCCCTCAGCAGATGACAACCTATGGCTACACCTTC	CASTPQQMTTYGYTF
TRBJ2-1	TRBD2	TRBV6-5	NA	TGTGCCAGCAGTACAGGACTAGGAAACGTTGAGCAGTTCTTC	CASSTGLGNVEQFF
TRBJ1-5	NA	TRBV5-1	NA	TGCGCCAGCAGCCTTGTTAGCCTTAGCAATCAGCCCCAGCATTTT	CASSLVSLSNQPQHF
TRBJ1-1	TRBD1	TRBV18	NA	TGTGCCAGCTCTCAGGGGGTTTGGACTGAAGCTTTCTTT	CASSQGVWTEAFF
TRBJ2-7	NA	TRBV7-9	NA	TGTGCCAGCAGCTTAGGTCCGGTGTCAGGGGGGTTGTACGAGCAGTACTTC	CASSLGPVSGGLYEQYF
TRBJ2-4	NA	TRBV7-9	once	TGTGCCAGCAGCCTCTCGCGGTTACCCAAAAACATTCAGTACTTC	CASSLSRLPKNIQYF
TRBJ2-7	TRBD2	TRBV5-1	NA	TGCGCCAGCAGCTCAAGTAGCGGGGGTTACTACGAGCAGTACTTC	CASSSSSGGYYEQYF
TRBJ2-2	NA	TRBV5-1	NA	TGCGCCAGCAGTTTAACCCCCGGCGGAGCGAACACCGGGGAGCTGTTTTTT	CASSLTPGGANTGELFF
TRBJ1-4	NA	TRBV5-6	once	TGTGCCAGCAGCTTTAGGGAGTACCCAACTAATGAAAAACTGTTTTTT	CASSFREYPTNEKLFF
TRBJ1-1	TRBD1	TRBV11-2	NA	TGTGCCAGCAGCTTAGGGACAGGGGGAGCTGAAGCTTTCTTT	CASSLGTGGAEAFF
TRBJ2-3	TRBD2	TRBV7-2	NA	TGTGCCAGCAGTCTGCGGCGGGGGAGCACAGATACGCAGTATTTT	CASSLRRGSTDTQYF
TRBJ1-4	NA	TRBV30	NA	TGTGCCTGGAGTCTAACGGACCGCAGGGATGAAAAACTGTTTTTT	CAWSLTDRRDEKLFF
TRBJ2-3	NA	TRBV7-2	NA	TGTGCCAGCAGCTTAGCCGCCGGTCCAGATACGCAGTATTTT	CASSLAAGPDTQYF
TRBJ2-1	NA	TRBV7-8	NA	TGTGCCAGCAGCTTCCGGCGGGACTACAATGAGCAGTTCTTC	CASSFRRDYNEQFF
TRBJ1-1	NA	TRBV9	NA	TGTGCCAGCAGGCAGGGGCAGGGTGAAGCTTTCTTT	CASRQGQGEAFF
TRBJ2-7	TRBD2	TRBV5-1	NA	TGCGCCAGCAGCTTATCTAGCGGGTCGGTGAGGGAGCAGTACTTC	CASSLSSGSVREQYF
TRBJ1-5	NA	TRBV18	NA	TGTGCCAGCTCACCGTACAGGGATAGCAATCAGCCCCAGCATTTT	CASSPYRDSNQPQHF
TRBJ2-5	TRBD2	TRBV6-5	NA	TGTGCCAGCAAGGAAAGCGGGGGGTCAGAGACCCAGTACTTC	CASKESGGSETQYF
TRBJ2-5	TRBD2	TRBV6-6	NA	TGTGCCAGCAGTTATCCTAGCGGGGCGTACCAAGAGACCCAGTACTTC	CASSYPSGAYQETQYF
TRBJ1-1	NA	TRBV12-2	NA	TGTGCAAGTCTCTTGAACAGGAACACTGAAGCTTTCTTT	CASLLNRNTEAFF
TRBJ1-4	TRBD1	TRBV28	NA	TGTGCCAGCAGTGAACAGGGGAGGCGTGAAAAACTGTTTTTT	CASSEQGRREKLFF